The clone carrying this TCR beta chain turned up a few times. The antigen is undetermined. The entry originates in a study of CD8 T cells in ankylosing spondylitis. Trimming pared 4 bases from V and 4 bases from J, leaving 13 bases between. CDR3 length: 14 residues. Per the germline V gene, CDR1 is MDHEN and CDR2 is SYDVKM. TCRdb reanalysed the 5' RACE reads using MiXCR and keeps one entry per CDR3 protein. This table has some 840,000 distinct CDR3 sequences, over 9.5% appearing once. Findings and limits, study-wide: The disease-linked clones had a CD8+ phenotype and low blood frequencies. Matched synovial fluid from ankylosing spondylitis patients was reported to be enriched for disease-linked clones. Typical of ankylosing spondylitis blood, it appeared, was a TCR beta motif of about eight highly homologous variants.

Sequencing was performed on blood, either unsorted or a sorted T cell fraction (not recorded which). This receptor was obtained from a male donor with ankylosing spondylitis. The chain employs TRBV28 and TRBJ1-2, with D unresolved. The CDR3 loop reads CASSSGPRTYGYTF. DNA of the CDR3: TGTGCCAGCAGTTCAGGACCCAGGACCTATGGCTACACCTTC.